Listed below are T cell receptor beta chains from one sample, sequenced in a study of T cells and Merkel cell carcinoma outcomes. The assay was immunoSEQ multiplex PCR, and TCRdb's table has in-frame clones only and misses some. The sample lists 5,000 to 7,500 clones; roughly 77% were seen once. The specimen was tumor tissue from Merkel cell carcinoma. The receptors shown here come from a human donor with Merkel cell carcinoma. Some clones in this sample may be carry-over from other donors' samples. The CDR3 runs from the conserved cysteine through the conserved F or W. D genes are given only for firm matches. Rows give clone size only sometimes, using once, few, many, or a class for an expanded clone.

size	V	D	J	DNA	CDR3
NA	TRBV18	NA	TRBJ1-1	TGTGCCAGCTCACCACGTCTAGGAGGGGACACTGAAGCTTTCTTT	CASSPRLGGDTEAFF
NA	TRBV4-1	NA	TRBJ1-2	TGCGCCAGCAGCCAAGGTGACGGTTCCGCTAACTATGGCTACACCTTC	CASSQGDGSANYGYTF
NA	TRBV23-1	TRBD1	TRBJ2-7	TGCGCCAGCTGTCTCGGGACAGGGGGCGCGTACGAGCAGTACTTC	CASCLGTGGAYEQYF
NA	TRBV7-8	NA	TRBJ2-5	TGTGCCAGCACCCCAGGGGCCCTGTACCAAGAGATCCAGTACTTC	CASTPGALYQEIQYF
NA	TRBV5-6	NA	TRBJ2-2	TGTGCCAGCAGCTTGGAGCAGGGTACCGGGGAGCTGTTTTTT	CASSLEQGTGELFF
NA	TRBV7-2	TRBD2	TRBJ2-7	TGTGCCAGCAGCCCGGCGGGGGGGGCTAGCGGAACATCCTACGAGCAGTACTTC	CASSPAGGASGTSYEQYF
NA	TRBV28	NA	TRBJ2-7	TGTGCCAGCAGCCAGGGCCTCTACGAGCAGTACTTC	CASSQGLYEQYF
NA	TRBV6-6	TRBD1	TRBJ1-1	TGTGCCAGCAACTTAGACAGGGCGAACACTGAAGCTTTCTTT	CASNLDRANTEAFF
few	TRBV6-5	NA	TRBJ1-2	TGTGCCAGCAGTCCTCGGACAGTCGGGGGCTACACCTTC	CASSPRTVGGYTF
NA	TRBV5-1	TRBD1	TRBJ1-4	TGCGCCAGCAGCTCCGGGACAGTCAGGAATGAAAAACTGTTTTTT	CASSSGTVRNEKLFF
few	TRBV5-4	TRBD1	TRBJ2-7	TGTGCCAGCAGCTTGGGGGCGGACAGGAGAAAGAACGAGCAGTACTTC	CASSLGADRRKNEQYF
NA	TRBV5-4	TRBD2	TRBJ2-2	TGTGCCAGCAGCACGAGACTAGCGGGAGGAAATACCGGGGAGCTGTTTTTT	CASSTRLAGGNTGELFF
NA	TRBV4-1	NA	TRBJ2-1	TGCGCCAGCAGCCAAGATGAGGGGGGTGAGCAGTTCTTC	CASSQDEGGEQFF
few	TRBV18	NA	TRBJ1-1	TGTGCCAGCTCACCGAGGGCAGGGGTGAACACTGAAGCTTTCTTT	CASSPRAGVNTEAFF
once	TRBV28	TRBD2	TRBJ2-5	TGTGCCACCCAATCCGGTCTGGGACTAGCGGAAGAGACCCAGTACTTC	CATQSGLGLAEETQYF
NA	TRBV15	NA	TRBJ2-5	TGTGCCACCAGCAGAGATCGGGGCAGGGCGGAGACCCAGTACTTC	CATSRDRGRAETQYF
once	TRBV29-1	TRBD1	TRBJ2-7	TGCAGCGTTGCCCGACAGGGGGCTTTGTACGAGCAGTACTTC	CSVARQGALYEQYF
NA	TRBV7-9	NA	TRBJ1-1	TGTGCCAGCAGCCCGGACAGAAAGAACACTGAAGCTTTCTTT	CASSPDRKNTEAFF
NA	TRBV2	NA	TRBJ1-5	TGTGCCAGCAGTGGGACCCCCAATCAGCCCCAGCATTTT	CASSGTPNQPQHF
once	TRBV11-2	TRBD1	TRBJ1-5	TGTGCCAGCAGCAAGGACAGGGGCTATCAGCCCCAGCATTTT	CASSKDRGYQPQHF
NA	TRBV6-5	TRBD1	TRBJ1-2	TGTGCCAGCAGTTACTCGATGGGACAGAGATGGGGCTACACCTTC	CASSYSMGQRWGYTF
few	TRBV18	TRBD1	TRBJ1-1	TGTGCCAGCTCACCGATCGGACAGGGCGAGACTGAAGCTTTCTTT	CASSPIGQGETEAFF
few	TRBV29-1	TRBD2	TRBJ2-1	TGCAGCGTCAGAGCCTCTAGCGGGCAATACAATGAGCAGTTCTTC	CSVRASSGQYNEQFF
NA	TRBV5-1	NA	TRBJ2-7	TGCGCCAGCAGCTTACCGGGATTAGCTCACGAAAGCTCCTACGAGCAGTACTTC	CASSLPGLAHESSYEQYF
NA	TRBV6-5	TRBD2	TRBJ2-1	TGTGCCAGCAGTTCACTAGCGGGAGGGAACCATGAGCAGTTCTTC	CASSSLAGGNHEQFF
few	TRBV2	NA	TRBJ1-1	TGTGCCAGCAGTGAAGTGACAGAGACTGAAGCTTTCTTT	CASSEVTETEAFF
NA	TRBV5-1	NA	TRBJ1-5	TGCGCCAGCAGCTTGCGCTCCGGAGGGAATCAGCCCCAGCATTTT	CASSLRSGGNQPQHF
NA	TRBV5-1	NA	TRBJ2-5	TGCGCCAGCAACTTGGCCATCGGTACTCAAGAGACCCAGTACTTC	CASNLAIGTQETQYF
NA	TRBV29-1	TRBD2	TRBJ2-7	TGCAGCGTGGCGACTAGCGGGAGGTACGAGCAGTACTTC	CSVATSGRYEQYF
NA	TRBV30	NA	TRBJ1-5	TGTGCCTGGGGGACCCGTAGCAATCAGCCCCAGCATTTT	CAWGTRSNQPQHF
NA	TRBV6-5	NA	TRBJ2-5	TGTGCCAGCCACAAGGGGCGCGGGGAGACCCAGTACTTC	CASHKGRGETQYF
few	TRBV7-8	NA	TRBJ2-7	TGTGCCAGCAGCCCTTGGGGCAGCCACTACGAGCAGTACTTC	CASSPWGSHYEQYF
few	TRBV7-9	NA	TRBJ1-2	TGTGCCAGCAGCCTCACCGCAGGGGACTATGGCTACACCTTC	CASSLTAGDYGYTF
NA	TRBV5-1	NA	TRBJ1-4	TGCGCCAGCAGTTTAGATCTTGGAGGGCGGGATGAAAAACTGTTTTTT	CASSLDLGGRDEKLFF
NA	TRBV5-6	NA	TRBJ2-1	TGTGCCAGCAGCCCAGGGGCCTACAATGAGCAGTTCTTC	CASSPGAYNEQFF
NA	TRBV6-5	TRBD2	TRBJ2-4	TGTGCCAGCAGGGGTAGCGGGAGTGGGCTTCAGTACTTC	CASRGSGSGLQYF
NA	TRBV9	TRBD2	TRBJ2-3	TGTGCCAGCAGCCCCTTAGCGGGAAGAGGGGCGACAGATACGCAGTATTTT	CASSPLAGRGATDTQYF
NA	TRBV6-6	TRBD1	TRBJ1-5	TGTGCCAGCAGCAACCGGGACAGGAGCAATCAGCCCCAGCATTTT	CASSNRDRSNQPQHF
NA	TRBV5-6	TRBD2	TRBJ2-1	TGTGCCAGCAGCTTGGCCGTAGTAGCGGGAGGAGATGAGCAGTTCTTC	CASSLAVVAGGDEQFF
NA	TRBV5-5	NA	TRBJ1-5	TGTGCCAGTGCCGTCGGGGAAGGATTGAGTAGCAATCAGCCCCAGCATTTT	CASAVGEGLSSNQPQHF